The 5 T cell receptor beta chains below were found in one sample sequenced in a study of blood T cell repertoires in COVID-19. TCRdb's copy holds only in-frame clones and misses some; the assay was immunoSEQ multiplex PCR. This sample yields 200,000 or so clones, of which roughly 84% are seen a single time; roughly 2.3% belongs to the top ten. Sequences were obtained from peripheral blood. Receptors originate from a woman aged 55 to 70 with acute or convalescent COVID-19.

This rearrangement joins TRBV25-1 to TRBJ1-1; D is possibly TRBD1 (5 bases). Germline CDR1 and CDR2: MGHDK and SYGVNS. The V gene lost 4 bases and the J gene lost 3 bases, with 12 bases spanning the gap. CDR3 length equals 14 residues. The CDR3 loop is CASSGGRVDTEAFF. The CDR3 DNA reads as TGTGCCAGCAGTGGTGGCAGGGTCGACACTGAAGCTTTCTTT.

The chain carries TRBV28 and TRBJ1-3, with 7 bases matching TRBD1. Looked up from germline, CDR1 is MDHEN and CDR2 is SYDVKM. The J segment lost 0 bases and the V segment lost 5 bases, leaving 4 bases of the junction unmatched. This CDR3 has 15 amino acids. CDR3 in DNA: TGTGCCAGCAGTGGACAGGCCCTCTCTGGAAACACCATATATTTT. Translating gives CASSGQALSGNTIYF.

The chain has TRBV6-4 and TRBJ1-6, with D perhaps TRBD1 (6 bases). The CDR3 runs to 15 residues. CDR1 MRHNA and CDR2 SNTAGT come from the germline V gene. Deletions cut 10 bases from V and 5 bases from J, with 18 bases between. CDR3 protein: CAIEELDSDNSPLHF. CDR3 DNA sequence: TGTGCCATAGAGGAGTTGGACAGCGATAATTCACCCCTCCACTTT.

The gene calls are TRBV7-2 and TRBJ2-7; TRBD2 aligns across 10 bases. The V gene's germline CDR1 is SGHTA and CDR2 FQGNSA. Germline trimming cut 6 bases from V and 2 bases from J; bases unmatched to any gene: 4. The CDR3 runs to 14 residues. CDR3 DNA sequence: TGTGCCAGCAGATCCAGCGGGGGGGCCTACGAGCAGTACTTC. Translating it yields CASRSSGGAYEQYF.

In its sample, this clone was seen once. The rearrangement uses TRBV10-3 and TRBJ2-7; D is possibly TRBD1 (6 bases). The germline V and J ends were trimmed by 6 bases and 6 bases, with 9 bases remaining between them. The CDR3 is 11 residues long. Germline V lookup: CDR1 ENHRY, CDR2 SYGVKD. This CDR3 is CAISDRLEQYF. The CDR3 coding sequence is TGTGCCATCAGCGACAGGCTCGAGCAGTACTTC.